One and the same sample provided the 7 T cell receptor beta chains below, sequenced in a study of cytomegalovirus exposure and HLA in healthy donors. Using immunoSEQ multiplex PCR, the repertoire was profiled, and TCRdb retains in-frame clones only, with some absent. The table shows approximately 300,000 clones, with roughly 85% occurring only once. The sequencing sample was made of PBMCs. The source is a young woman in good health and CMV-seronegative.

The V call is TRBV28, the J call TRBJ1-4; 9 positions agree with TRBD1. J was trimmed by 3 bases and V by 6 bases; bases with no gene match: 5. This CDR3 contains 15 residues. The germline V gene encodes CDR1 MDHEN and CDR2 SYDVKM. The CDR3 protein is CASSLQGAANEKLFF. CDR3 sequence (DNA): TGTGCCAGCAGCCTACAGGGGGCGGCTAATGAAAAACTGTTTTTT.

This clone was observed a single time. This chain connects TRBV19 to TRBJ1-1, with 7 nucleotides matching TRBD1. V lost 0 bases to trimming and J lost 8 bases; unmatched junction nucleotides: 3. The CDR3 contains 13 residues. Germline values: CDR1 LNHDA, CDR2 SQIVND (reference sequence). The CDR3 protein is CASSIEPDREAFF. Here the CDR3 DNA reads TGTGCCAGTAGTATAGAACCGGACAGGGAAGCTTTCTTT.

CDR3 nucleotides: TGTGCCAGCAGCCAAGACGATTACAACGAGCAGTACTTC. Amino acids: CASSQDDYNEQYF. The chain has TRBV4-2 and TRBJ2-7; D not certain. Germline loops: CDR1 LGHNA, CDR2 YNFKEQ. Trimming stripped 0 bases from V and 5 bases from J, with 8 bases between. The CDR3 contains 13 residues.

The chain couples TRBV6-4 to TRBJ2-5; 7 positions agree with TRBD1. Germline CDR1 MRHNA, CDR2 SNTAGT. The V and J ends lost 3 bases and 5 bases, in that order; junction bases with no gene match: 9. The CDR3 contains 15 residues. The CDR3 sequence is CASSDFDRDGETQYF. CDR3 nucleotide sequence: TGTGCCAGCAGTGATTTTGACAGGGATGGGGAGACCCAGTACTTC.

This chain links TRBV14 with TRBJ2-2; 7 bases line up with TRBD1. This CDR3 has 15 residues. V shed 3 bases and J 7 bases; nucleotides not matched to a gene: 8. From germline, CDR1 is SGHDN and CDR2 FVKESK. The CDR3 DNA is TGTGCCAGCAGCCAGGTGACAGGGTACGTCGGGGAGCTGTTTTTT. Protein: CASSQVTGYVGELFF. The full variable domain, its missing parts supplied by reference TRBV14 and TRBJ2-2, is EAGVTQFPSHSVIEKGQTVTLRCDPISGHDNLYWYRRVMGKEIKFLLHFVKESKQDESGMPNNRFLAERTGGTYSTLKVQPAELEDSGVYFCASSQVTGYVGELFFGEGSRLTVL.

The CDR3 DNA sequence: TGTGCCAGCAGCGTCAAGGACAGAATGAGCAATCAGCCCCAGCATTTT. Residues: CASSVKDRMSNQPQHF. The chain is built from TRBV5-6 and TRBJ1-5; D possibly corresponds to TRBD1 (6 bases). Germline loops: CDR1 SGHDT, CDR2 YYEEEE. This CDR3 has 16 residues. V was clipped by 4 bases and J by 1 base, with 15 bases between them.

The chain is built from TRBV4-3 and TRBJ2-2; 10 bases map to TRBD2. The germline V gene has CDR1 LGHNA and CDR2 YSLEER. J lost 6 bases, V lost 3 bases, and 13 bases had no gene match. CDR3 length: 18 residues. CDR3 sequence (DNA): TGCGCCAGCAGCCAGGAGAAATTGGGACTAGCGCGGGCCGGGGAGCTGTTTTTT. It is translated as CASSQEKLGLARAGELFF.